The source of this T cell receptor (beta chain) is a study of control samples from healthy donors and cancer patients. CDR3 size: 16 residues. V was pared by 4 bases and J by 5 bases, with 15 bases of the junction left unmatched. Germline V gives CDR1 GTSNPN, CDR2 SVGIG (reference sequence). Method: immunoSEQ multiplex PCR; TCRdb's copy keeps in-frame clones and lacks some. The sample lists roughly 160,000 clones; 88% were seen once. Specimen: blood. This TCR was sampled from a woman in her twenties or thirties in good health. The rearrangement joins TRBV30 to TRBJ2-5; TRBD2 matches 8 bases. The CDR3 spells CAWTLGGGTVAETQYF. CDR3 DNA sequence: TGTGCCTGGACCCTCGGGGGGGGGACGGTGGCGGAGACCCAGTACTTC.